The rows below give T cell receptor beta chains drawn from one sample of a study of identical twins. TCRdb recomputed calls from the 5' RACE reads with MiXCR, one row per CDR3 protein. The sample has 510,000 or so distinct CDR3 sequences, about 15% seen once. A further study also used this sample, focusing on yellow fever vaccine responses in identical twins.

Source material: CD4+ T cells sorted from blood. The receptor set was obtained from a woman younger than 30 in good health. CDR3s include the opening cysteine and the closing phenylalanine or tryptophan. The D gene is left open where the match is weak.

D,V,J,CDR3
NA,TRBV18,TRBJ2-5,CASSSIGGETQYF
NA,TRBV7-8,TRBJ2-1,CASSLDVASDNEQFF
TRBD2,TRBV28,TRBJ2-1,CASRTGLAVSYNEQFF
NA,TRBV15,TRBJ2-3,CATSRDRRGVDTQYF
NA,TRBV12-3/TRBV12-4,TRBJ2-7,CASSLGVLEQYF
TRBD2,TRBV20-1,TRBJ2-1,CSALGGSSYNEQFF
NA,TRBV5-1,TRBJ1-2,CASSLIPTERGYTF
TRBD1,TRBV6-4,TRBJ1-2,CASSASTGESYGYTF
NA,TRBV27,TRBJ2-7,CASSLKFVDSYEQYF
TRBD2,TRBV5-6,TRBJ2-7,CASSATVLAGEGEQYF
TRBD2,TRBV28,TRBJ2-7,CASRPLGGDSSYEQYF
NA,TRBV19,TRBJ1-4,CATLPRQGGEKLFF
NA,TRBV20-1,TRBJ2-3,CSAKGGFGTQYF
TRBD2,TRBV28,TRBJ2-1,CASSRSGTSIHEQFF
TRBD1,TRBV24-1,TRBJ1-5,CATSARGNSNQPQHF
NA,TRBV7-3,TRBJ2-1,CASSPLGLAQFNEQFF
NA,TRBV11-1,TRBJ2-2,CASSLERFSAGLNTGELFF
NA,TRBV29-1,TRBJ2-1,CSVVNSGTYNEQFF
TRBD1,TRBV20-1,TRBJ1-4,CSASPAGQGAIREKLFF
NA,TRBV20-1,TRBJ2-5,CSAAVPGPETQYF
NA,TRBV5-1,TRBJ2-4,CASSLAAATAKNIQYF
NA,TRBV4-2,TRBJ1-4,CASSQSGTVNEKLFF
NA,TRBV2,TRBJ1-5,CASSEVALGNQPQHF
NA,TRBV20-1,TRBJ2-5,CSATEAGEETQYF
TRBD1,TRBV5-1,TRBJ1-2,CASSVGQGHGYTF
NA,TRBV5-1,TRBJ2-2,CASSLVEGNAGELFF
NA,TRBV19,TRBJ1-1,CASSPDRQMNTEAFF
NA,TRBV20-1,TRBJ2-1,CSFTGSTGNEQFF
NA,TRBV5-1,TRBJ2-1,CASSLLQSSYNEQFF
NA,TRBV10-3,TRBJ2-7,CAISESTRGYEQYF
NA,TRBV29-1,TRBJ1-1,CSAAGGDAFF
NA,TRBV10-3,TRBJ2-7,CAISEYWEGYEQYF
TRBD1,TRBV6-5,TRBJ1-6,CASSSTGANNSPLHF
NA,TRBV29-1,TRBJ2-5,CSVETSPGTQYF
NA,TRBV5-1,TRBJ1-2,CASSDARTVGYGYTF
NA,TRBV7-9,TRBJ2-3,CASSLGPNRRQLDTQYF
NA,TRBV5-1,TRBJ2-3,CASKTGQDTDTQYF
TRBD1,TRBV29-1,TRBJ1-2,CSVETGQGAWGYTF
NA,TRBV20-1,TRBJ1-3,CSARPGYYTGNTIYF
NA,TRBV20-1,TRBJ2-1,CSARPRGHRLNNEQFF
TRBD2,TRBV4-1,TRBJ2-1,CASSEYAGTSNGNEQFF
TRBD2,TRBV7-9,TRBJ2-5,CASSSTSVGETQYF
TRBD1,TRBV20-1,TRBJ2-7,CSVLDRGLYEQYF